This entry lists 23 T cell receptor beta chains sequenced from one sample in a study of control samples from healthy donors and cancer patients. Here immunoSEQ multiplex PCR was the method, and the copy in TCRdb shows in-frame clones only, minus some. The table shows 130,000 to 150,000 clones, with approximately 90% occurring only once. The sample was blood. Receptors originate from a woman under 40 in good health.

The V call is TRBV27, the J call TRBJ1-5; TRBD1 aligns across 8 bases. The J segment lost 7 bases and the V segment lost 2 bases, leaving 7 bases of the junction unmatched. CDR1 and CDR2 (germline): MNHEY, SMNVEV (reference sequence). The CDR3 is 15 amino acids. CDR3 DNA: TGTGCCAGCAGTTTAATTGGACAGGGCCCCCAGCCCCAGCATTTT. The encoded protein is CASSLIGQGPQPQHF.

The chain couples TRBV5-1 to TRBJ2-1, with 11 bases identical to TRBD2. The CDR3 runs 16 residues. In germline, CDR1 is SGHRS, CDR2 YFSETQ. The V and J ends lost 3 bases and 8 bases, in that order; junction bases with no gene match: 10. The CDR3 loop reads CASSSPSGLAAHEQFF. The CDR3 nucleotides read TGCGCCAGCAGCTCGCCCTCGGGACTAGCGGCCCATGAGCAGTTCTTC.

This CDR3 reads CATSDPRPSLNNEQFF. CDR3 DNA sequence: TGTGCCACCAGTGATCCGCGGCCTTCATTAAACAATGAGCAGTTCTTC. This chain joins TRBV24-1 and TRBJ2-1; no reliable D call. CDR1 KGHDR and CDR2 SFDVKD come from the germline V gene. Trimming removed 3 bases from V and 5 bases from J, with 16 bases in between. The CDR3 has 16 amino acids.

A single count supports this clone. The chain carries TRBV5-1 and TRBJ2-7; 7 nucleotides agree with TRBD2. V was pared by 5 bases and J by 3 bases, with 11 bases of the junction left unmatched. From germline, CDR1 is SGHRS and CDR2 YFSETQ. The CDR3 spans 15 residues. The CDR3 bases are TGCGCCAGCAGGGATCTTGCGGGAGCTTTCTACGAGCAGTACTTC. It codes for CASRDLAGAFYEQYF.

The gene calls are TRBV5-1 and TRBJ1-4; TRBD1 aligns across 7 bases. With V trimmed by 7 bases and J by 7 bases, 7 bases remained unmatched. Germline CDR1 reads SGHRS; CDR2 reads YFSETQ. CDR3 length: 13 residues. DNA for the CDR3: TGCGCCAGCGCCCAGGGGGAAGGTGAAAAACTGTTTTTT. It codes for CASAQGEGEKLFF.

This clone was seen just once. The V and J genes are TRBV6-5 and TRBJ1-5; 9 bases match TRBD1. The V segment lost 5 bases and the J segment 7 bases; nucleotides outside the gene matches: 6. This CDR3 has 14 residues. The germline V gene has CDR1 MNHEY and CDR2 SVGAGI. The CDR3 nucleotides are TGTGCCAGCAGTCCGACAGGACAGGGGCAGCCCCAGCATTTT. Amino acid sequence: CASSPTGQGQPQHF.

The chain joins TRBV7-2 to TRBJ2-1; TRBD1 aligns across 7 bases. This CDR3 contains 15 residues. Germline lookup yields CDR1 SGHTA and CDR2 FQGNSA. After removal of 3 bases from V and 1 base from J, the junction contained 3 bases not matched to a gene. In DNA form, the CDR3 reads TGTGCCAGCAGCTTCGGGGACAGATCCTACAATGAGCAGTTCTTC. Translating it yields CASSFGDRSYNEQFF.

The chain recombines TRBV19 with TRBJ2-3; no definite D call. CDR1 is LNHDA, CDR2 SQIVND, per germline (reference sequence). This CDR3 comprises 15 residues. V lost 5 bases and J 6 bases, leaving 18 bases between the germline ends. The CDR3 sequence: CASSPQYSSTDTQYF. CDR3 coding DNA: TGTGCCAGTAGTCCGCAGTATTCCTCCACGGATACGCAGTATTTT.

V usage is TRBV7-9 and J usage is TRBJ2-5; tentative D call: TRBD2 (6 bases). There are 13 residues in the CDR3. V lost 4 bases and J 5 bases, leaving 11 bases between the germline ends. CDR1 is SEHNR and CDR2 is FQNEAQ in the germline V gene (reference sequence). CDR3 sequence reads: CASSWGVEETQYF. The DNA of the CDR3 is TGTGCCAGCAGCTGGGGGGTTGAGGAGACCCAGTACTTC.

This clone was picked up one time. The chain is built from TRBV6-5 and TRBJ2-5; TRBD1 matches at 7 bases. Trimming took 5 bases from V and 4 from J; bases not matched to a gene: 7. Germline V lookup: CDR1 MNHEY, CDR2 SVGAGI. This CDR3 is built from 14 residues. CDR3 amino acids: CASSPPGQRETQYF. The CDR3 region has the DNA TGTGCCAGCAGTCCTCCGGGACAGAGAGAGACCCAGTACTTC.

This rearrangement joins TRBV5-1 to TRBJ1-2; tentative D call: TRBD1 (5 bases). The CDR3 has 14 amino acids. Germline CDR1 SGHRS, CDR2 YFSETQ. The ends were cut back, 1 base at V and 3 bases at J, with 10 bases in the middle. CDR3 region: CASSLTGRDYGYTF. The CDR3 nucleotides read TGCGCCAGCAGCTTGACGGGGCGTGACTATGGCTACACCTTC.

V is TRBV10-1 and J is TRBJ2-4, with D tentatively TRBD1 or TRBD2 (5 bases each). The germline V gene encodes CDR1 WNHNN and CDR2 SYGVQD (reference sequence). V was trimmed by 0 bases and J by 6 bases, leaving 6 bases between them. This CDR3 is built from 13 residues. CDR3 protein: CASSESGPNIQYF. DNA of the CDR3: TGCGCCAGCAGTGAGTCGGGACCAAACATTCAGTACTTC.

This chain uses TRBV28 with TRBJ1-1, with D possibly being TRBD1 (6 bases). CDR1 MDHEN and CDR2 SYDVKM come from the germline V gene. This CDR3 is 15 amino acids long. Trimming removed 7 bases from V and 1 base from J, with 16 bases in between. This CDR3 reads CASTSPGTSNTEAFF. The CDR3 DNA follows: TGTGCCAGCACTTCCCCCGGGACATCGAACACTGAAGCTTTCTTT.

The chain combines TRBV4-1 with TRBJ2-7; unclear D gene. Looked up from germline, CDR1 is MGHRA and CDR2 is YSYEKL. The V end was cut by 1 base, the J end by 1 base, with 5 bases between. This CDR3 has 13 amino acids. CDR3 region: CASSQGRSYEQYF. Here the CDR3 DNA reads TGCGCCAGCAGCCAAGGTCGGTCCTACGAGCAGTACTTC.

This rearrangement joins TRBV11-2 to TRBJ2-4, with 7 positions matching TRBD2. This CDR3 comprises 19 residues. Germline values: CDR1 SGHAT, CDR2 FQNNGV. The trim removed 4 bases at V and 6 bases at J, leaving 21 bases unmatched. The DNA for the CDR3 is TGTGCCAGCAGCTCAAGGGTAGCGGGCTCCTTGCGGTTGGGAAACATTCAGTACTTC. Translating gives CASSSRVAGSLRLGNIQYF.

The chain joins TRBV7-9 to TRBJ2-2; 7 bases align to TRBD2. CDR1 is SEHNR and CDR2 is FQNEAQ in the germline V gene (reference sequence). The V gene end was trimmed by 2 bases and the J gene end by 5 bases; junction bases not matched to a gene: 14. This CDR3 spans 18 amino acids. The DNA of the CDR3 is TGTGCCAGCAGCTTAAAGAAAGGGGCGGGAGCCCTTACCGGGGAGCTGTTTTTT. Its translation is CASSLKKGAGALTGELFF.

The chain has TRBV6-2 or TRBV6-3 and TRBJ2-3; D tentatively reads TRBD1 or TRBD2 (6 bases each). The CDR3 sequence is 16 residues long. Germline CDR1 MNHEY, CDR2 SVGEGT. Trimming cost V 2 bases and J 1 base, with 13 bases left between them. The CDR3 region has the DNA TGTGCCAGCAGTTACGGCCGTAGGGGGGGCACAGATACGCAGTATTTT. Translating it yields CASSYGRRGGTDTQYF.

The chain links TRBV27 to TRBJ2-1; 8 nucleotides match TRBD2. V lost 4 bases to trimming and J lost 7 bases; unmatched junction nucleotides: 6. CDR3 length: 14 residues. The germline CDR1 and CDR2 sequences are MNHEY and SMNVEV (reference sequence). CDR3 nucleotide sequence: TGTGCCAGCAGTTCCAGGCGCGGGGGGAATGAGCAGTTCTTC. As protein: CASSSRRGGNEQFF.

The chain carries TRBV7-7 and TRBJ2-3; 7 nucleotides align to TRBD2. Germline values: CDR1 SSHAT, CDR2 FNYEAQ (reference sequence). The V segment lost 5 bases and the J segment 4 bases; nucleotides outside the gene matches: 6. The CDR3 contains 14 residues. DNA of the CDR3: TGTGCCAGCAGCCCCGGACTAGAGTCAGATACGCAGTATTTT. This sequence encodes CASSPGLESDTQYF.

As regards this clone: Distinct nucleotide sequences in the sample also encode this CDR3. The V gene is TRBV18, the J gene TRBJ1-5, with TRBD1 matching 7 bases. CDR1 and CDR2 (germline): KGHSH, LQKENI. The CDR3 covers 16 residues. J was trimmed by 0 bases and V by 3 bases; bases with no gene match: 5. The CDR3 DNA reads TGTGCCAGCTCACCTGACAGGGTAGATAGCAATCAGCCCCAGCATTTT. It codes for CASSPDRVDSNQPQHF.

This chain uses TRBV10-3 with TRBJ2-3; TRBD2 matches 8 bases. V was pared by 6 bases and J by 6 bases, with 8 bases of the junction left unmatched. Looked up from germline, CDR1 is ENHRY and CDR2 is SYGVKD. CDR3 length: 14 amino acids. CDR3 sequence reads: CAISSGTRVDTQYF. The DNA for the CDR3 is TGTGCCATCAGCTCCGGGACTAGGGTGGATACGCAGTATTTT.

This sequence joins TRBV11-2 and TRBJ2-3; D not certain. The CDR3 is 18 residues long. Germline CDR1 is SGHAT and CDR2 is FQNNGV. V lost 5 bases, J lost 0 bases, and 21 bases lay in between. The CDR3 region is CASSRSGGALTSTDTQYF. The CDR3 DNA reads as TGTGCCAGCAGCCGCTCGGGTGGCGCCTTGACTAGCACAGATACGCAGTATTTT.

The chain links TRBV6-7 to TRBJ2-5, with 9 nucleotides matching TRBD1. TRBV6-7 is classed as an ORF, of uncertain function. The CDR3 is 16 amino acids. The junction had 5 bases not matched to a gene; V was cut back by 2 bases and J by 1 base. The CDR3 DNA follows: TGTGCCAGCAGTTACCGCCGGGACAGGGTCCAAGAGACCCAGTACTTC. It is translated as CASSYRRDRVQETQYF.